This is a list of T cell receptor beta chains from one sample in a study of shared clonotypes between healthy human individuals. Clones were sequenced by immunoSEQ multiplex PCR, and TCRdb holds only the in-frame ones, with some missing. The sample shows millions of clones, around 93% of them seen only once. Sequencing was performed on naive CD8+ T cells from PBMCs. The receptors come from a man aged 18-30 years in good health. Some clones in this sample may be carry-over from other donors' samples. Both conserved end residues are trimmed from each CDR3. Each record gives: clone size, V gene, J gene, CDR3 protein. Size is stated for part of the rows, as once, few or many counts, or as a class when the clone is expanded.

clone size: -
V gene: TRBV4-1
J gene: TRBJ1-5
CDR3 protein: ASSPGGHRTGSNQPQH

clone size: -
V gene: TRBV6-4
J gene: TRBJ2-7
CDR3 protein: ASLDPVGFPRGYEQY

clone size: -
V gene: TRBV27
J gene: TRBJ2-1
CDR3 protein: ASSPRRADKNYNEQF

clone size: -
V gene: TRBV15
J gene: TRBJ2-5
CDR3 protein: ATSRNRGRETQY

clone size: -
V gene: TRBV27
J gene: TRBJ2-1
CDR3 protein: ASSLRVSSFNVF

clone size: -
V gene: TRBV9
J gene: TRBJ2-1
CDR3 protein: ASSSPYNEQF

clone size: -
V gene: TRBV19
J gene: TRBJ1-1
CDR3 protein: ASSIDPREGLNTEAF

clone size: -
V gene: TRBV19
J gene: TRBJ2-7
CDR3 protein: ASSISGTNPYEQY

clone size: -
V gene: TRBV7-3
J gene: TRBJ1-2
CDR3 protein: ASSDTGGNGYT

clone size: once
V gene: TRBV4-1
J gene: TRBJ2-7
CDR3 protein: ASSQGHRVFEQY

clone size: once
V gene: TRBV5-1
J gene: TRBJ2-3
CDR3 protein: ASSLDPRYTSTDTQY

clone size: -
V gene: TRBV28
J gene: TRBJ2-6
CDR3 protein: ASSIGGLGSGANVLT

clone size: -
V gene: TRBV27
J gene: TRBJ1-2
CDR3 protein: ASSLSRGGADGYT

clone size: -
V gene: TRBV14
J gene: TRBJ2-3
CDR3 protein: ASSQERRETSWGFDTQY

clone size: -
V gene: TRBV27
J gene: TRBJ2-7
CDR3 protein: ASSGTSGYEQY

clone size: few
V gene: TRBV11-2
J gene: TRBJ1-1
CDR3 protein: ASSLSGTVNTEAF

clone size: -
V gene: TRBV7-9
J gene: TRBJ2-5
CDR3 protein: ASSKKAGLKSQETQY

clone size: -
V gene: TRBV5-1
J gene: TRBJ2-1
CDR3 protein: ASSFGGGDNEQF

clone size: -
V gene: TRBV27
J gene: TRBJ1-1
CDR3 protein: ASSLLGTTGLPMNTEAF

clone size: few
V gene: TRBV6-1
J gene: TRBJ2-7
CDR3 protein: ASRYRQGYEQY

clone size: -
V gene: TRBV11-2
J gene: TRBJ2-5
CDR3 protein: ASSTGTGGPETQY

clone size: -
V gene: TRBV19
J gene: TRBJ1-2
CDR3 protein: ASSGQVTANYGYT

clone size: once
V gene: TRBV15
J gene: TRBJ2-1
CDR3 protein: AVRLAGLYGEQF

clone size: -
V gene: TRBV27
J gene: TRBJ2-5
CDR3 protein: ASSLIPGETQY

clone size: -
V gene: TRBV11-2
J gene: TRBJ1-1
CDR3 protein: ASSLARGRNTEAF

clone size: once
V gene: TRBV4-1
J gene: TRBJ2-7
CDR3 protein: ASSQVPQGAGRTGEQY

clone size: -
V gene: TRBV29-1
J gene: TRBJ1-2
CDR3 protein: SVEDRDLNYGYT

clone size: -
V gene: TRBV11-2
J gene: TRBJ2-3
CDR3 protein: ASSLDREGRGTDTQY

clone size: -
V gene: TRBV27
J gene: TRBJ2-2
CDR3 protein: ASSWDRKAGELF

clone size: -
V gene: TRBV10-3
J gene: TRBJ2-7
CDR3 protein: AISESRGLVEQY

clone size: -
V gene: TRBV15
J gene: TRBJ2-7
CDR3 protein: ATSTSTNYEQY

clone size: -
V gene: TRBV7-9
J gene: TRBJ2-7
CDR3 protein: ASGPSGRTHEQY

clone size: once
V gene: TRBV7-9
J gene: TRBJ2-1
CDR3 protein: ASTPHISYNEQF

clone size: -
V gene: TRBV9
J gene: TRBJ2-2
CDR3 protein: ASSVEGATNTGELF

clone size: few
V gene: TRBV29-1
J gene: TRBJ1-2
CDR3 protein: SVGTGALGYT

clone size: -
V gene: TRBV5-1
J gene: TRBJ2-2
CDR3 protein: ASSPGTGAVTGELF

clone size: -
V gene: TRBV6-1
J gene: TRBJ1-5
CDR3 protein: ASSEYQGTVHQPQH

clone size: -
V gene: TRBV28
J gene: TRBJ2-7
CDR3 protein: ASSHLGGAGEQY

clone size: -
V gene: TRBV4-2
J gene: TRBJ1-5
CDR3 protein: ASSQSTGGYNQPQH

clone size: -
V gene: TRBV11-2
J gene: TRBJ2-7
CDR3 protein: ASSLGFHEQY

clone size: -
V gene: TRBV27
J gene: TRBJ1-4
CDR3 protein: ASRARGKSNEKLF

clone size: -
V gene: TRBV21-1
J gene: TRBJ2-5
CDR3 protein: ASSQPGTRGNQNQETQY

clone size: -
V gene: TRBV5-4
J gene: TRBJ2-3
CDR3 protein: ASSLEPDTQY

clone size: -
V gene: TRBV9
J gene: TRBJ2-7
CDR3 protein: ASSVVPGGAYEQY

clone size: -
V gene: TRBV7-9
J gene: TRBJ1-1
CDR3 protein: ASSFAGGMGSEAF

clone size: -
V gene: TRBV4-2
J gene: TRBJ2-7
CDR3 protein: ASSQVGTSLNSYEQY

clone size: -
V gene: TRBV5-1
J gene: TRBJ2-3
CDR3 protein: ASSFGRRSTDTQY

clone size: -
V gene: TRBV30
J gene: TRBJ2-3
CDR3 protein: AWAAGTDTQY

clone size: -
V gene: TRBV28
J gene: TRBJ1-1
CDR3 protein: ASRPLTGQGNTEAF

clone size: -
V gene: TRBV7-9
J gene: TRBJ2-3
CDR3 protein: ASSLGVGTDTQY

clone size: once
V gene: TRBV10-3
J gene: TRBJ2-7
CDR3 protein: AITREMSGGYEQY

clone size: once
V gene: TRBV9
J gene: TRBJ2-2
CDR3 protein: ASSVVQNTGELF

clone size: once
V gene: TRBV19
J gene: TRBJ1-1
CDR3 protein: ASSIRWGADTEAF

clone size: -
V gene: TRBV7-7
J gene: TRBJ2-1
CDR3 protein: ASSLGRSVYNEQF

clone size: once
V gene: TRBV19
J gene: TRBJ2-5
CDR3 protein: ASRQKDRLETQY

clone size: -
V gene: TRBV15
J gene: TRBJ2-7
CDR3 protein: ATSREGAFSYEQY

clone size: -
V gene: TRBV4-1
J gene: TRBJ2-1
CDR3 protein: ASRQPTQGSSYNEQF